What follows are 18 T cell receptor beta chains derived from one specimen sequenced in a study of HIV-infected patients and healthy controls. TCRdb used MiXCR to reprocess the 5' RACE reads, holding one entry per CDR3 protein. The sample contains under 70,000 distinct CDR3 sequences, roughly 21% of which appear only once. Sample: CD4+ T cells from blood. Receptor source: a human donor in good health.

This clonotype was seen more than once but under ten times. The V gene is TRBV20-1, the J gene TRBJ2-3, with TRBD2 matching 7 bases. The ends lost 6 bases at V and 4 bases at J; junction bases unmatched: 10. Germline CDR1 DFQATT, CDR2 SNEGSKA (reference sequence). The CDR3 is made up of 14 amino acids. CDR3 sequence reads: CSARRGDGADTQYF. The CDR3 DNA is TGCAGTGCCCGACGGGGGGACGGGGCAGATACGCAGTATTTT.

The table lists this clonotype with many counts. The CDR3 DNA follows: TGTGCCAGCAGCTTGCCGGGGCTTAGCGGAGAGCAGTTCTTC. Translating it yields CASSLPGLSGEQFF. V usage is TRBV7-3 and J usage is TRBJ2-1, with D possibly being TRBD2 (6 bases). Germline CDR1 reads SGHTA; CDR2 reads FQGTGA. The V end lost 3 bases, the J end lost 10 bases, and 16 bases lay between the germline ends. This CDR3 spans 14 amino acids.

This clonotype was seen a handful of times. The chain is built from TRBV7-2 and TRBJ2-3, with TRBD2 identical over 9 bases. The V and J ends lost 2 bases and 2 bases, in that order; junction bases with no gene match: 2. The CDR3 has 15 residues. Germline-derived CDR1 and CDR2 are SGHTA and FQGNSA. CDR3 amino acids: CASSLRGGATDTQYF. CDR3 bases: TGTGCCAGCAGCTTACGCGGGGGGGCCACAGATACGCAGTATTTT.

V and J are TRBV29-1 and TRBJ1-5; possibly TRBD1 for D (6 bases). Trimming took off 4 bases at V and 6 bases at J, with 13 bases between the two ends. Germline-derived CDR1 and CDR2 are SQVTM and ANQGSEA. The CDR3 extends over 13 amino acids. The CDR3 DNA follows: TGCAGCGTTGTCGTGGGGGCAGGTCAGCCCCAGCATTTT. This gives the protein CSVVVGAGQPQHF.

CDR3 sequence (DNA): TGCGCCAGCAGCCAAGGCGGACTAGCGGGGCCCCCTGGTTACAATGAGCAGTTCTTC. It specifies CASSQGGLAGPPGYNEQFF. The V gene is TRBV4-1, the J gene TRBJ2-1; 12 bases agree with TRBD2. CDR1 and CDR2 from the germline V gene are MGHRA and YSYEKL. V dropped 1 base and J dropped 4; count of bases not matched to a gene: 11. The CDR3 spans 19 residues.

V and J are TRBV29-1 and TRBJ1-2; D remains ambiguous. The V and J ends lost 0 bases and 4 bases respectively, with 12 bases between them. There are 14 residues in the CDR3. Per the germline V gene, CDR1 is SQVTM and CDR2 is ANQGSEA. The CDR3 DNA sequence: TGCAGCGTTGAAGACGGAGAGTTAGCCTATGGCTACACCTTC. Translated: CSVEDGELAYGYTF.

This clonotype was seen a few times. The chain carries TRBV12-3 or TRBV12-4 and TRBJ1-2; 7 nucleotides match TRBD1. This CDR3 is built from 14 residues. V trimming: 6 bases; J trimming: 4 bases; junction bases outside the gene matches: 8. CDR3 region: CASRDWTGTYGYTF. CDR3 DNA: TGTGCCAGCAGGGACTGGACAGGAACCTATGGCTACACCTTC.

The CDR3: CASSLGDSGHSNQPQHF. The CDR3 coding sequence is TGTGCCAGCAGTTTAGGGGACAGCGGGCATAGCAATCAGCCCCAGCATTTT. The chain employs TRBV27 and TRBJ1-5, with 7 bases aligning to TRBD1. CDR1 and CDR2 from the germline V gene are MNHEY and SMNVEV (reference sequence). The CDR3 contains 17 residues. V gave up 2 bases and J gave up 0 bases; unmatched junction bases: 7.

Ten or more counts support this clonotype. The chain joins TRBV6-5 to TRBJ1-5, with TRBD1 as a possible D gene (6 bases). This CDR3 spans 15 amino acids. Germline CDR1 is MNHEY and CDR2 is SVGAGI. Trimming took off 4 bases at V and 0 bases at J, with 10 bases between the two ends. The CDR3 sequence: CASSLQGSSNQPQHF. CDR3 DNA: TGTGCCAGCAGTTTACAGGGCAGTAGCAATCAGCCCCAGCATTTT.

This clonotype has a count of ten or more. This chain connects TRBV20-1 to TRBJ2-5; weak D call: TRBD2 (5 bases). V was pared by 5 bases and J by 4 bases, with 14 bases between. The length of the CDR3 is 13 residues. Germline V gene sequence: CDR1 DFQATT, CDR2 SNEGSKA (reference sequence). This chain's CDR3 is CSARGLPGETQYF. CDR3 bases: TGCAGTGCTCGAGGACTCCCGGGAGAGACCCAGTACTTC.

The chain has TRBV5-1 and TRBJ1-1, with unresolved D. The CDR3 spans 12 residues. Germline loops: CDR1 SGHRS, CDR2 YFSETQ. V was clipped by 0 bases and J by 9 bases, with 9 bases between them. The CDR3 coding sequence is TGCGCCAGCAGCTTGGAAACAGACCAAGCTTTCTTT. It codes for CASSLETDQAFF.

The V gene is TRBV12-5, the J gene TRBJ2-1; no clear D. V shed 0 bases and J shed 2 bases, with 8 bases lying between them. Germline CDR1 reads LGHNT; CDR2 reads FRNRAP. CDR3 length: 15 amino acids. The CDR3 spells CASGLVRGPYNEQFF. The CDR3 DNA reads as TGTGCTAGTGGTTTGGTACGTGGCCCCTACAATGAGCAGTTCTTC.

The chain joins TRBV12-3 or TRBV12-4 to TRBJ1-6; 7 positions match TRBD1. The CDR3 consists of 13 residues. V trimming: 5 bases; J trimming: 14 bases; junction bases outside the gene matches: 9. The DNA of the CDR3 is TGTGCCAGCAGTCCCAACAGGCAGGGGGCCCTCCACTTT. Its protein product is CASSPNRQGALHF.

This clonotype came up many times. This sequence joins TRBV3-1 and TRBJ2-2; D call uncertain. Germline assignment: CDR1 LGHDT and CDR2 YNNKEL (reference sequence). The V gene lost 1 base and the J gene lost 6 bases, with 6 bases spanning the gap. The CDR3 has 13 residues. As DNA, the CDR3 is TGTGCCAGCAGCCAAGTATTTTCCGGGGAGCTGTTTTTT. It translates to CASSQVFSGELFF.

This clonotype was seen more than once but under ten times. The chain uses TRBV7-9 and TRBJ1-5, with a tentative D call TRBD1 (6 bases). In germline, CDR1 is SEHNR, CDR2 FQNEAQ (reference sequence). V was cut by 1 base and J by 2 bases, with 15 bases left in between. The CDR3 sequence is 17 residues long. The CDR3 sequence: CASSLGVGGTGNQPQHF. Here the CDR3 DNA reads TGTGCCAGCAGCTTAGGGGTTGGGGGCACTGGCAATCAGCCCCAGCATTTT.

In this sample, this clonotype turned up many times. The chain recombines TRBV6-6 with TRBJ1-4; possible D gene TRBD1, 5 bases. V was pared by 6 bases and J by 7 bases, with 12 bases between. The CDR3 sequence is 13 residues long. Germline assignment: CDR1 MNHNY and CDR2 SVGAGI (reference sequence). In DNA form, the CDR3 reads TGTGCCAGCAGCCAAACAGGATTTGAAAAACTGTTTTTT. As protein: CASSQTGFEKLFF.

This clonotype has at least ten counts. This sequence joins TRBV5-1 and TRBJ1-4, with D possibly being TRBD1 (6 bases). The CDR3 loop spans 14 amino acids. The germline V and J ends were trimmed by 2 bases and 7 bases, with 12 bases remaining between them. Germline V gives CDR1 SGHRS, CDR2 YFSETQ. In DNA form, the CDR3 reads TGCGCCAGCAGCTTTACAGGGTTTGCTGAAAAACTGTTTTTT. Translated: CASSFTGFAEKLFF.

About this clonotype itself: One junction end does not reproduce the germline sequence, and a read error may be involved. This chain links TRBV7-3 with TRBJ2-3, with D perhaps TRBD1 (6 bases). This CDR3 is 14 amino acids long. CDR1 SGHTA and CDR2 FQGTGA come from the germline V gene. The CDR3 nucleotides read TGTACCAGCAGCTTAACAGGGAGCACAGATACGCAGTATTTT. Its translation: CTSSLTGSTDTQYF.